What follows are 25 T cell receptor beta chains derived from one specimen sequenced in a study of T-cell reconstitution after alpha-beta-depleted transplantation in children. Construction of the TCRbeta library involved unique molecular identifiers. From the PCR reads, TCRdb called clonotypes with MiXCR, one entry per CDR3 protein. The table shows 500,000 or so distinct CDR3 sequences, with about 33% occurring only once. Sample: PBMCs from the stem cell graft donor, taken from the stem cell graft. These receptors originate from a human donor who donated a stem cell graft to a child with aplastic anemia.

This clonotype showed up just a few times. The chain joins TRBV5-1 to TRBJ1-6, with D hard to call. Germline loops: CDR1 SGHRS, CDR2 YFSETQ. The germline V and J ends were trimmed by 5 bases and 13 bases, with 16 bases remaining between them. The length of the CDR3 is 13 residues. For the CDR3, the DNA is TGCGCCAGCAGTTTGATACTGGGAAACCCCCTCCACTTT. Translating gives CASSLILGNPLHF.

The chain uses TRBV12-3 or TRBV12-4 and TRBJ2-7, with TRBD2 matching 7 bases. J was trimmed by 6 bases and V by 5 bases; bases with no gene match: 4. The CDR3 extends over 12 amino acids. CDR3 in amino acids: CASSGGEGEQYF. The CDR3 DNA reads TGTGCCAGCAGTGGCGGGGAGGGCGAGCAGTACTTC.

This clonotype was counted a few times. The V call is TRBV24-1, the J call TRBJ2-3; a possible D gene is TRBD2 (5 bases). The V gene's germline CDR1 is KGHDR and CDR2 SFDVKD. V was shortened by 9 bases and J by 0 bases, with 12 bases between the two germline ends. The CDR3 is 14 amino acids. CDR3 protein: CATGVATSTDTQYF. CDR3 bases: TGTGCCACCGGGGTAGCGACTAGCACAGATACGCAGTATTTT.

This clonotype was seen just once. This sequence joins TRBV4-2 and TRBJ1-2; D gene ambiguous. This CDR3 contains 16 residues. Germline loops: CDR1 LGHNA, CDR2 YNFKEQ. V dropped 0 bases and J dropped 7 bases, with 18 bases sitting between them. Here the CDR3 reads CASSQEGTPGLGGYTF. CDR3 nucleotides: TGTGCCAGCAGCCAAGAAGGTACACCAGGCTTGGGTGGCTACACCTTC.

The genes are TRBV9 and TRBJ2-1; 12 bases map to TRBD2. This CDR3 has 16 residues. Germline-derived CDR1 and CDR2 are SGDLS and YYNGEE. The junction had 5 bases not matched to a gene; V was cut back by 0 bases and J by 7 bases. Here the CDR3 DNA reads TGTGCCAGCAGCGTAGGACTAGCGGGAGTTTGGAATGAGCAGTTCTTC. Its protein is CASSVGLAGVWNEQFF.

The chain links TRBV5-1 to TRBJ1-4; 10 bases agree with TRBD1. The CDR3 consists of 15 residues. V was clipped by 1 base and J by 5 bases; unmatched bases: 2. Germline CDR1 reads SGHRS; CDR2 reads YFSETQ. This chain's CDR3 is CASSLLGQGNEKLFF. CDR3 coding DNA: TGCGCCAGCAGCTTGCTGGGACAGGGGAATGAAAAACTGTTTTTT.

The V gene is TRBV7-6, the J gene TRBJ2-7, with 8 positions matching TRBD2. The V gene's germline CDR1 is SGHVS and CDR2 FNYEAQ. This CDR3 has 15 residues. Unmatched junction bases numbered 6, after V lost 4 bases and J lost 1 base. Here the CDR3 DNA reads TGTGCCAGCAGCTGCCCCCAGCGGGAGTCCTACGAGCAGTACTTC. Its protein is CASSCPQRESYEQYF.

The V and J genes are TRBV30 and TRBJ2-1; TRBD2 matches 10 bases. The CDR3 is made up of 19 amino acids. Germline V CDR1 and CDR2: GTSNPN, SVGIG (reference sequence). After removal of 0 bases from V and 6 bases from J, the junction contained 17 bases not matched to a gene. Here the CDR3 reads CAWSVDRTSGAKGANEQFF. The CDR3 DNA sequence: TGTGCCTGGAGTGTAGATAGGACTAGCGGAGCCAAAGGGGCCAATGAGCAGTTCTTC.

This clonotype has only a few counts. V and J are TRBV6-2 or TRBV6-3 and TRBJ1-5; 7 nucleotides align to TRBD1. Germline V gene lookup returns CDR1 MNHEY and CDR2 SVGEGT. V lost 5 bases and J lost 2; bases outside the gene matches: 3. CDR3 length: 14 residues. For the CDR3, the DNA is TGTGCCAGCAGTCATGACAGGGGCAATCAGCCCCAGCATTTT. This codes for CASSHDRGNQPQHF.

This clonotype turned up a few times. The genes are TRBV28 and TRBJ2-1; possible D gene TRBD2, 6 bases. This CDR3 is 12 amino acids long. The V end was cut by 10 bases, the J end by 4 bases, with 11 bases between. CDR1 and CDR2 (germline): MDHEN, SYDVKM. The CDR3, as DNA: TGTGCCACCGGAGGAGGGTACAATGAGCAGTTCTTC. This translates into CATGGGYNEQFF. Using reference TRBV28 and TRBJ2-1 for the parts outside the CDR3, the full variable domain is DVKVTQSSRYLVKRTGEKVFLECVQDMDHENMFWYRQDPGLGLRLIYFSYDVKMKEKGDIPEGYSVSREKKERFSLILESASTNQTSMYLCATGGGYNEQFFGPGTRLTVL.

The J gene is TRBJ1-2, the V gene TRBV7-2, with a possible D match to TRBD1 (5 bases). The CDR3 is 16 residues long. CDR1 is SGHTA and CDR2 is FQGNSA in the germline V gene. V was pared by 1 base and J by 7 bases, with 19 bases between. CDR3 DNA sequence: TGTGCCAGCAGCTTAGAAATCGGGCAGGGAGTAGGTGGCTACACCTTC. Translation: CASSLEIGQGVGGYTF.

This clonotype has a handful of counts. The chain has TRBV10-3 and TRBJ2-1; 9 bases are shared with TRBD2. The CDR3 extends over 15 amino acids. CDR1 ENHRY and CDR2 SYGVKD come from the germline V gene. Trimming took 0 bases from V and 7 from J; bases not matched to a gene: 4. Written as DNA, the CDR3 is TGTGCCATCAGTGAGTCGGGGGCGGGAGGGAATGAGCAGTTCTTC. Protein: CAISESGAGGNEQFF.

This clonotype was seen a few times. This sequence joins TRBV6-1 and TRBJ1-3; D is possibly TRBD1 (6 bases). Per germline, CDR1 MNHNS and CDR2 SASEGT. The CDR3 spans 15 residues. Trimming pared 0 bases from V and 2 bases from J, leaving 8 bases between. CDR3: CASSEAGGTGNTIYF. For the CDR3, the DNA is TGTGCCAGCAGTGAAGCAGGGGGTACTGGAAACACCATATATTTT.

The CDR3 DNA sequence: TGTGCCAGCAGCTATCAGGACGGGATGAACACTGAAGCTTTCTTT. Protein: CASSYQDGMNTEAFF. The chain joins TRBV7-9 to TRBJ1-1; D is unresolved. Deletions cut 4 bases from V and 0 bases from J, with 12 bases between. The germline CDR1 and CDR2 sequences are SEHNR and FQNEAQ (reference sequence). CDR3 size: 15 residues. Variable domain in full (rest from reference TRBV7-9 and TRBJ1-1): DTGVSQNPRHKITKRGQNVTFRCDPISEHNRLYWYRQTLGQGPEFLTYFQNEAQLEKSRLLSDRFSAERPKGSFSTLEIQRTEQGDSAMYLCASSYQDGMNTEAFFGQGTRLTVV.

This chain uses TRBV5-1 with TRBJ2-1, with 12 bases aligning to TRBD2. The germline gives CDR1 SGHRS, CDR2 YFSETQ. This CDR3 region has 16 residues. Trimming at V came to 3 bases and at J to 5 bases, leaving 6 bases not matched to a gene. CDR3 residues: CASSSGLAGIDNEQFF. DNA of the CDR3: TGCGCCAGCAGCTCAGGACTAGCGGGGATCGACAATGAGCAGTTCTTC.

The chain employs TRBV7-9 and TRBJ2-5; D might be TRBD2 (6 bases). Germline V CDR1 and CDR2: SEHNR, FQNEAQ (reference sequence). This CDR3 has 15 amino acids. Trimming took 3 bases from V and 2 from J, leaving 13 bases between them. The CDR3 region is CASSFGAGTQETQYF. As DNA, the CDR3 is TGTGCCAGCAGCTTTGGGGCGGGGACTCAAGAGACCCAGTACTTC.

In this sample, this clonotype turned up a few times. The CDR3 loop is CASSMGATGNTIYF. The CDR3 region has the DNA TGTGCCAGTAGTATGGGGGCCACTGGAAACACCATATATTTT. The genes are TRBV19 and TRBJ1-3; possible D gene TRBD1, 6 bases. Germline CDR1 is LNHDA and CDR2 is SQIVND (reference sequence). This CDR3 spans 14 amino acids. V dropped 3 bases and J dropped 2 bases, with 8 bases sitting between them. The full variable domain, in which reference TRBV19 and TRBJ1-3 provide the parts outside the CDR3, is DGGITQSPKYLFRKEGQNVTLSCEQNLNHDAMYWYRQDPGQGLRLIYYSQIVNDFQKGDIAEGYSVSREKKESFPLTVTSAQKNPTAFYLCASSMGATGNTIYFGEGSWLTVV.

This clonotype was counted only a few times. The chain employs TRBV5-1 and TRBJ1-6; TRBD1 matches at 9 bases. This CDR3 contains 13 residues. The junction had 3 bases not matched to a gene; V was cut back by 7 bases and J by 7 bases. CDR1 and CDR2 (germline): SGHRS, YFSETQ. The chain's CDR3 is CASGDRENSPLHF. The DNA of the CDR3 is TGCGCCAGCGGGGACAGGGAGAATTCACCCCTCCACTTT.

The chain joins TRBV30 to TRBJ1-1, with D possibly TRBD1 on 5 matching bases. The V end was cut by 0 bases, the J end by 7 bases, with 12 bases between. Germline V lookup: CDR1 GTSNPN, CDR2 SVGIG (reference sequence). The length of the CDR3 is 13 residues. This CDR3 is CAWSVRLGGEAFF. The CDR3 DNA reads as TGTGCCTGGAGTGTACGACTGGGGGGTGAAGCTTTCTTT.

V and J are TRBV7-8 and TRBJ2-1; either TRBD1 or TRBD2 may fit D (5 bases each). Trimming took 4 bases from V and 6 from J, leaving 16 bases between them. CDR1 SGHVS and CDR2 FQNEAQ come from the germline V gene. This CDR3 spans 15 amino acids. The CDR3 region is CASSSLGAGRNEQFF. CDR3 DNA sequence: TGTGCCAGCAGCTCCCTTGGGGCGGGTCGCAATGAGCAGTTCTTC. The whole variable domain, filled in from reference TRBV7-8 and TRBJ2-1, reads GAGVSQSPRYKVAKRGQDVALRCDPISGHVSLFWYQQALGQGPEFLTYFQNEAQLDKSGLPSDRFFAERPEGSVSTLKIQRTQQEDSAVYLCASSSLGAGRNEQFFGPGTRLTVL.

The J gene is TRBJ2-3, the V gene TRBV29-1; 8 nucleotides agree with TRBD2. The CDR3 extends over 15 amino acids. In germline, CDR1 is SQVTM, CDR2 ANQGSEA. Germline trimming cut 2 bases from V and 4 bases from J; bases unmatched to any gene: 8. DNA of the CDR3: TGCAGCGTTGAAAGGGGTAGCGGGAAAGCAGATACGCAGTATTTT. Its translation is CSVERGSGKADTQYF.

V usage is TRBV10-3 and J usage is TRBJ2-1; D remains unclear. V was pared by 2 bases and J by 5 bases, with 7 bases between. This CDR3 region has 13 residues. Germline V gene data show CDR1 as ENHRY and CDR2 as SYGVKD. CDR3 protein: CAISEPNNNEQFF. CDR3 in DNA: TGTGCCATCAGTGAGCCCAACAACAATGAGCAGTTCTTC.

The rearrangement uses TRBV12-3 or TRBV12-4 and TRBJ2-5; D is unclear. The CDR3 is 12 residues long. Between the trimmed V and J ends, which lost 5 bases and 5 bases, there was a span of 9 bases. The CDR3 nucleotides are TGTGCCAGCAGTCCGCACGGGGAGACCCAGTACTTC. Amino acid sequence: CASSPHGETQYF.

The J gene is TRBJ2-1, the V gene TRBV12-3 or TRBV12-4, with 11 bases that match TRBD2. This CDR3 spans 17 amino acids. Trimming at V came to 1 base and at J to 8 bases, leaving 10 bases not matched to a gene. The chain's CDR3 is CASSLEAWTSGLDEQFF. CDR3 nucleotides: TGTGCCAGCAGTTTAGAGGCTTGGACTAGCGGGCTAGATGAGCAGTTCTTC.

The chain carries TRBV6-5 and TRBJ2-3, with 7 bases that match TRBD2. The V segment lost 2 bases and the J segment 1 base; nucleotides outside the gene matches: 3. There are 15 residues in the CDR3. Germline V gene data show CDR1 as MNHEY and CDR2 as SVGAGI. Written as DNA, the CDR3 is TGTGCCAGCAGTTACCTAGCGGCTGGCACAGATACGCAGTATTTT. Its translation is CASSYLAAGTDTQYF.